This T cell receptor (beta chain) comes out of a study of post-analysis software for immune sequencing data. Turning to the study itself: The disease courses covered relapsing-remitting, secondary progressive and progressive-relapsing multiple sclerosis.

cDNA libraries of TCR beta carried unique molecular identifiers. Via MiXCR, TCRdb re-called the PCR reads, giving one row per CDR3 protein. The sample holds more than 450,000 distinct CDR3 sequences, around 47% seen once. The count of this clonotype is one. The TCR comes from a girl aged 10-17 years with multiple sclerosis. Source material: blood.

The CDR3 region is CATSQLENSAQYF. The CDR3 nucleotides are TGTGCCACCAGTCAACTAGAAAACAGCGCGCAGTATTTT. The chain combines TRBV24-1 with TRBJ2-3; a possible D gene is TRBD2 (5 bases). The length of the CDR3 is 13 residues. CDR1 and CDR2 (germline): KGHDR, SFDVKD. V was pared by 6 bases and J by 10 bases, with 16 bases between.